This TCR beta chain was observed in a study of cytomegalovirus exposure and HLA in healthy donors. Findings and caveats of the study: For presence/absence analyses, sequencing depth was assumed to be roughly uniform across donors. Later analysis identified several of the most significant clusters that appeared linked to common viral pathogens. Per a later analysis, HLA-associated TCR beta chains showed more clonal expansion than other, equally common TCR beta chains.

Germline-derived CDR1 and CDR2 are MGHDK and SYGVNS. The CDR3 is 15 amino acids. Between the trimmed V and J ends, which lost 10 bases and 4 bases, there was a span of 20 bases. Primers for the PCR totalled 60 Vbeta and 13 Jbeta. The table came from immunoSEQ multiplex PCR; TCRdb's copy has only in-frame clones and leaves some out. The sample lists about 92,000 clones, roughly 80% seen once, with approximately 1.2% in the top ten. About this clone: Its antigen is unknown.

This receptor was identified in a girl aged 2-10 years in good health and CMV-seropositive. The sequencing sample was made of PBMCs. The chain is built from TRBV25-1 and TRBJ2-1, with D perhaps matching TRBD2 (6 bases). DNA of the CDR3: TGTGCCACCCCTCCGGAAGGGCGGGATTACAATGAGCAGTTCTTC. Translated: CATPPEGRDYNEQFF.